This T cell receptor beta chain was sequenced during a study of blood T cell repertoires in COVID-19. Study details: The United States, Italy and Spain supplied acute and convalescent COVID-19 samples. In each case, the material was cDNA or gDNA derived from T cells, B-cell-depleted T cells, or PBMCs.

Per the original data handling: Amplification from reference gene primers served as the basis for estimated nucleated cell counts. TCRdb's table, derived via immunoSEQ multiplex PCR, lists solely in-frame clones and lacks some. The DNA was the basis for D and trimming; V, J and clone size are from that table. Altogether around 67,000 clones are present, around nine tenths being singletons, with the ten largest covering roughly 18%. The CDR3 runs to 16 residues. Between the trimmed V and J ends, which lost 1 base and 5 bases, there was a span of 14 bases. CDR1 and CDR2 from the germline V gene are KGHDR and SFDVKD.

This clonotype originated in a woman of 80 years or more with acute or convalescent COVID-19. The sequenced sample consisted of peripheral blood. The chain uses TRBV24-1 and TRBJ2-1; TRBD2 is a possible D gene (7 bases). CDR3 DNA sequence: TGTGCCACCAGTGATTTAGGGGGGGGGCCCCACAATGAGCAGTTCTTC. This encodes CATSDLGGGPHNEQFF.